A selection of T cell receptor beta chains follows, all from one sample in a study of blood T cell repertoires in COVID-19. Generated by immunoSEQ multiplex PCR, the TCRdb table keeps only in-frame clones and is missing some. The sample lists 130,000 or so clones; 88% were seen once. The material sequenced was peripheral blood. The receptors derive from a man between 65 and 80 years old with active COVID-19. The CDR3 runs from the conserved cysteine through the conserved F or W. The D gene is left open where the match is weak. Clone size, where shown, is once, few, many, or a class for clones that have expanded.

j_call,v_call,d_call,clone_size,cdr3_aa,cdr3_nt
TRBJ2-4,TRBV19,NA,NA,CASSSDYKNIQYF,TGTGCCAGTAGTAGCGACTACAAAAACATTCAGTACTTC
TRBJ1-5,TRBV24-1,TRBD1,NA,CATSDRDRPNQPQHF,TGTGCCACCAGTGACAGGGACAGACCTAATCAGCCCCAGCATTTT
TRBJ1-6,TRBV5-4,NA,NA,CASSPEAYNSPLHF,TGTGCCAGCAGCCCCGAGGCATATAATTCACCCCTCCACTTT
TRBJ2-1,TRBV5-1,TRBD2,once,CASRSEREGLVTTYNEQFF,TGCGCCAGCAGATCGGAGCGGGAGGGCCTAGTCACAACCTACAATGAGCAGTTCTTC
TRBJ2-1,TRBV9,TRBD2,NA,CASSVVAGGPNEQFF,TGTGCCAGCAGCGTAGTGGCGGGAGGGCCAAATGAGCAGTTCTTC
TRBJ1-2,TRBV19,NA,NA,CASSIVSGARHYGYTF,TGTGCCAGTAGTATAGTTAGTGGGGCCCGTCACTATGGCTACACCTTC
TRBJ2-7,TRBV18,NA,few,CASSSPDSYEQYF,TGTGCCAGCTCATCACCGGACAGTTACGAGCAGTACTTC
TRBJ2-5,TRBV30,NA,NA,CAWSRQETQYF,TGTGCCTGGAGTCGGCAAGAGACCCAGTACTTC
TRBJ2-2,TRBV5-1,TRBD1,few,CASSLQGTGELFF,TGCGCCAGCAGCTTACAGGGGACCGGGGAGCTGTTTTTT
TRBJ2-7,TRBV10-1,TRBD2,NA,CASSEGGSLLQYF,TGCGCCAGCAGTGAAGGCGGGAGCTTATTGCAGTACTTC
TRBJ1-2,TRBV9,NA,NA,CASSAPDSPYGYTF,TGTGCCAGCAGCGCCCCCGACAGCCCCTATGGCTACACCTTC
TRBJ2-3,TRBV7-3,TRBD1,NA,CASSTGTVTDTQYF,TGTGCCAGCAGCACAGGGACAGTAACTGATACGCAGTATTTT
TRBJ1-1,TRBV19,NA,NA,CASSSGQEAFF,TGTGCCAGTAGTTCTGGACAAGAAGCTTTCTTT
TRBJ2-2,TRBV5-8,NA,NA,CASSLARADTGELFF,TGTGCCAGCAGCTTGGCCAGGGCAGACACCGGGGAGCTGTTTTTT
TRBJ2-7,TRBV7-3,TRBD2,few,CASRFARAGAGGEQYF,TGTGCCAGCAGGTTCGCCCGAGCGGGGGCCGGCGGCGAGCAGTACTTC
TRBJ2-5,TRBV28,TRBD2,NA,CASSPTSGRPTETQYF,TGTGCCAGCAGTCCTACTAGCGGGAGACCGACGGAGACCCAGTACTTC
TRBJ2-7,TRBV5-1,NA,NA,CASSLAALAYEQYF,TGCGCCAGCAGCTTGGCGGCACTAGCCTACGAGCAGTACTTC
TRBJ2-5,TRBV3-1/TRBV3-2,NA,once,CASSQGTGKETQYF,TGTGCCAGCAGCCAAGGCACGGGAAAAGAGACCCAGTACTTC
TRBJ2-1,TRBV5-8,TRBD1,NA,CASSAGTGGLDEQFF,TGTGCCAGCAGCGCCGGGACAGGGGGCTTGGATGAGCAGTTCTTC
TRBJ1-2,TRBV6-5,NA,NA,CASSYSTAARYGYTF,TGTGCCAGCAGCTATTCCACAGCTGCGCGCTATGGCTACACCTTC
TRBJ1-2,TRBV9,TRBD1,NA,CASSARGRGDYGYTF,TGTGCCAGCAGCGCCAGGGGGCGTGGGGACTATGGCTACACCTTC
TRBJ1-6,TRBV30,NA,NA,CAWSRDKRNSPLHF,TGTGCCTGGAGCAGGGACAAAAGGAATTCACCCCTCCACTTT
TRBJ1-1,TRBV7-9,NA,NA,CASTGSSALLISEAFF,TGTGCCAGCACCGGGTCAAGCGCGCTTCTTATATCTGAAGCTTTCTTT
TRBJ2-1,TRBV9,NA,NA,CASSVGLVNEQFF,TGTGCCAGCAGCGTAGGACTAGTCAATGAGCAGTTCTTC
TRBJ2-2,TRBV6-6,TRBD2,NA,CASSNLGLKREIVNTGELFF,TGTGCCAGCAGCAACTTAGGTCTCAAGCGGGAGATCGTGAACACCGGGGAGCTGTTTTTT
TRBJ2-5,TRBV28,NA,NA,CASSSTGFQETQYF,TGTGCCAGCAGTTCCACAGGGTTCCAAGAGACCCAGTACTTC
TRBJ2-2,TRBV5-4,TRBD1,NA,CASSVETGGTGELFF,TGTGCCAGCAGCGTGGAGACAGGGGGCACCGGGGAGCTGTTTTTT
TRBJ2-7,TRBV3-1/TRBV3-2,NA,once,CASSQDRGEQYF,TGTGCCAGCAGCCAAGATCGGGGCGAGCAGTACTTC
TRBJ2-3,TRBV10-3,TRBD1,NA,CAISERTTGDTQYF,TGTGCCATCAGTGAGCGAACGACAGGGGATACGCAGTATTTT
TRBJ2-2,TRBV24-1,NA,NA,CATRDTNTGELFF,TGTGCCACCAGGGACACCAACACCGGGGAGCTGTTTTTT
TRBJ2-6,TRBV5-4,TRBD2,NA,CASSLGLAGVRSGANVLTF,TGTGCCAGCAGCTTGGGACTAGCGGGAGTGCGCTCTGGGGCCAACGTCCTGACTTTC
TRBJ1-1,TRBV5-1,NA,NA,CASSLGAGSNTEAFF,TGCGCCAGCAGCTTGGGGGCAGGGTCGAACACTGAAGCTTTCTTT
TRBJ1-1,TRBV27,TRBD1,NA,CASSPAGTANTEAFF,TGTGCCAGCAGTCCCGCCGGGACAGCGAACACTGAAGCTTTCTTT
TRBJ2-2,TRBV2,NA,NA,CASRGQNTGELFF,TGTGCCAGCAGGGGCCAGAACACCGGGGAGCTGTTTTTT
TRBJ2-6,TRBV5-1,NA,once,CASSLTGTGANVLTF,TGCGCCAGCAGCTTGACAGGGACTGGGGCCAACGTCCTGACTTTC
TRBJ2-5,TRBV6-6,NA,NA,CASRTVETQYF,TGTGCCAGCAGGACAGTAGAGACCCAGTACTTC
TRBJ2-7,TRBV5-8,TRBD1,NA,CASSLETGFSEQYF,TGTGCCAGCAGCTTGGAGACAGGGTTTTCTGAGCAGTACTTC
TRBJ2-1,TRBV27,TRBD2,NA,CASSGGTRNEQFF,TGTGCCAGCAGTGGGGGGACTAGAAATGAGCAGTTCTTC
TRBJ1-1,TRBV30,NA,NA,CAWSVLRESTEAFF,TGTGCCTGGAGTGTACTAAGGGAGTCCACTGAAGCTTTCTTT
TRBJ2-1,TRBV29-1,TRBD1,NA,CSAWRSGTGSPDSPGSSYNEQFF,TGCAGCGCCTGGCGATCCGGGACAGGGAGTCCAGACTCTCCGGGGAGCTCCTACAATGAGCAGTTCTTC
TRBJ1-5,TRBV30,NA,NA,CAWGPPLSQPQHF,TGTGCCTGGGGCCCCCCTTTGAGTCAGCCCCAGCATTTT
TRBJ2-2,TRBV15,NA,NA,CATSRGPRAGELFF,TGTGCCACCAGCAGAGGCCCCCGGGCCGGGGAGCTGTTTTTT